This T cell receptor (beta chain) was identified during a study of blood T cell repertoires in COVID-19. This CDR3 spans 13 amino acids. Trimming took off 0 bases at V and 6 bases at J, with 6 bases between the two ends. Looked up from germline, CDR1 is LGHDT and CDR2 is YNNKEL (reference sequence). Under the authors' procedure: Estimation of nucleated cell counts relied on the amplification of reference gene primers. Method: immunoSEQ multiplex PCR; TCRdb's copy keeps in-frame clones and lacks some. The V and J calls and the clone size are those of that table, but D and trimming were determined from the DNA. The profile shows 95,000 to 150,000 clones, nearly 90% of them singletons.

Sequenced input: peripheral blood. This clonotype was obtained from a woman aged 55-70 years with COVID-19, enrolled during active disease. The V gene is TRBV3-1 (or the pseudogene TRBV3-2), the J gene TRBJ2-1; D gene ambiguous. Here the CDR3 reads CASSQDLSNEQFF. The CDR3 DNA follows: TGTGCCAGCAGCCAAGATCTGAGCAATGAGCAGTTCTTC.